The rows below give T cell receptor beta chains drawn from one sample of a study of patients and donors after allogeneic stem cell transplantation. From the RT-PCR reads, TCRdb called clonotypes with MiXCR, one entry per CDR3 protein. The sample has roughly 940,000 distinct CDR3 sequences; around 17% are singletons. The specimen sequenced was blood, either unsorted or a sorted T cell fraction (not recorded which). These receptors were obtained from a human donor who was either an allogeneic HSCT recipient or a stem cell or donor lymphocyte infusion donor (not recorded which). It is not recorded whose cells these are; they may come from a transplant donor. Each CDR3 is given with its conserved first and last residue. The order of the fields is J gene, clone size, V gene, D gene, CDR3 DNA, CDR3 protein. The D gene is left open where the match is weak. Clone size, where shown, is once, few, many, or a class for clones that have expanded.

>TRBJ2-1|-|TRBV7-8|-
TGTGCCAGCAGCTTAGCCAGAGTCTCCTACAATGAGCAGTTCTTC
CASSLARVSYNEQFF
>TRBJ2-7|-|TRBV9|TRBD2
TGTGCCAGCAGCGCGCGGGAGGCCTACGAGCAGTACTTC
CASSAREAYEQYF
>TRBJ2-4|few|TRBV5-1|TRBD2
TGCGCCAGCAGCTTTGCGGGGGAAAACATTCAGTACTTC
CASSFAGENIQYF
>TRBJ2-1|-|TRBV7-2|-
TGTGCCAGCAGCCCCTACCGACAGGGAGGGAATGAGCAGTTCTTC
CASSPYRQGGNEQFF
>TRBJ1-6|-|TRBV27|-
TGTGCCAGCAGTTCTCAAAGGGACGGGAATTCACCCCTCCACTTT
CASSSQRDGNSPLHF
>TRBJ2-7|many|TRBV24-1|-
TGTGCCACCAGTGATGTTAAAGGTGGTGGGCAGTACTTC
CATSDVKGGGQYF
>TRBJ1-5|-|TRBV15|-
TGTGCCACCAGCAGAGATCAAGGCACGACTGGGCCCCAGCATTTT
CATSRDQGTTGPQHF
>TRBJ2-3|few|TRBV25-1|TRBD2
TGTGCCAGCAGTGATCCCGCTAGCGGGTTCACAGATACGCAGTATTTT
CASSDPASGFTDTQYF
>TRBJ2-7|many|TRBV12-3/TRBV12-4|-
TGTGCCAGCAGTCCCGGGCCCGAGCAGTACTTC
CASSPGPEQYF
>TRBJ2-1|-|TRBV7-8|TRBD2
TGTGCCAGCAGCTTATATAGCGGGAGGAGCTACAATGAGCAGTTCTTC
CASSLYSGRSYNEQFF
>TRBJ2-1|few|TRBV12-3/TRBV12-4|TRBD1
TGTGCCAGCAGTACTTATCCGGGACAGACGCCAACAAGCTCCTACAATGAGCAGTTCTTC
CASSTYPGQTPTSSYNEQFF
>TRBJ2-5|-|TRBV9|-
TGTGCCAGCAGCGTGAGGAGGGGGGAGACCCAGTACTTC
CASSVRRGETQYF
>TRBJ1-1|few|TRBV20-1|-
TGCAGTGCTAGACCATACAGTTCCCCAGCTTTCTTT
CSARPYSSPAFF
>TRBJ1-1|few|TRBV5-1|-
TGCGCCAGCAGCTTTACAGGGAAGTTAAACACTGAAGCTTTCTTT
CASSFTGKLNTEAFF
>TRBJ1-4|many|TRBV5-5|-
TGTGCCAGCAGCTTCGACCGAACTAATGAACAACTGTTTTTT
CASSFDRTNEQLFF
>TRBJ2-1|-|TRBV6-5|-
TGTGCCAGCAGTTACCCCGCCTACAATGAGCAGTTCTTC
CASSYPAYNEQFF
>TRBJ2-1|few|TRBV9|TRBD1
TGTGCCAGCAGCGACTTCCTCCCGGGACAGGGGGTGAGTGAGCAGTTCTTC
CASSDFLPGQGVSEQFF
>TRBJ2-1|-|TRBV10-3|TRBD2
TGTGCCACCGGGAGGACTAGCGGGAGATACAATGAGCAGTTCTTC
CATGRTSGRYNEQFF
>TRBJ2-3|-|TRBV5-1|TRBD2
TGCGCCAGCCAGGATAGGCGGGGGGCCCGGGCAGATACGCAGTATTTT
CASQDRRGARADTQYF
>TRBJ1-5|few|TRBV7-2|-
TGTGCCAGCAGCTTAGTCACAGGGCCTAGCAATCAGCCCCAGCATTTT
CASSLVTGPSNQPQHF
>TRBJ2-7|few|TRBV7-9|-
TGTGCCAGCAGCTTCAGGATGGCCGAGCAGTACTTC
CASSFRMAEQYF
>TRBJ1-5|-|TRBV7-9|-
TGTGCCAGCAGCCGACAGGATCAGCCCCAGCATTTT
CASSRQDQPQHF
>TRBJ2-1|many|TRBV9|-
TGTGCCAGCAGCGTAGCGGGCGCTTACAATGAGCAGTTCTTC
CASSVAGAYNEQFF
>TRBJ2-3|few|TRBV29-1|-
TGCAGCGTCCTTGCGGGACAGCCCCCGGAACCGCAGTATTTT
CSVLAGQPPEPQYF
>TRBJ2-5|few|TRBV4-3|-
TGCGCCAGCAGCCAAGATCGTGTACAGGGATTACAAGAGACCCAGTACTTC
CASSQDRVQGLQETQYF
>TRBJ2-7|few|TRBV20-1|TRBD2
TGCAGTGCCACCGCGGCGGGAGTTGGCTACGAGCAGTACTTC
CSATAAGVGYEQYF
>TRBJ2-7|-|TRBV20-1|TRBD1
TGCAGTGCCGACCCCGGGACAGCCCCCTACGAGCAGTACTTC
CSADPGTAPYEQYF
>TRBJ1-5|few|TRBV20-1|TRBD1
TGCAGTGCTCGGACAGGGGCCCTAAATCAGCCCCAGCATTTT
CSARTGALNQPQHF
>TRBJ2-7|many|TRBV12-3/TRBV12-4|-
TGTGCCAGCAGTTTCATAGCGGAAACCTACGAGCAGTACTTC
CASSFIAETYEQYF
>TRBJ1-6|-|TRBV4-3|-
TGCGCCAGCAGCCAAGGAGCCCGAGTCAAGGCACCCCTCCACTTT
CASSQGARVKAPLHF
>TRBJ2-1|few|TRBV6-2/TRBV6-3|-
TGTGCCAGCAGTTACATGACAAGTTTAGGTTCCTACAATGAGCAGTTCTTC
CASSYMTSLGSYNEQFF
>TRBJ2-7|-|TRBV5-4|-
TGTGCCAGCAGCTTTGGCAGAGCCGAGCAGTACTTC
CASSFGRAEQYF
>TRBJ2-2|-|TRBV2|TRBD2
TGTGCCAGCAGTGAACGGACTAGCGGGAACACCGGGGAGCTGTTTTTT
CASSERTSGNTGELFF
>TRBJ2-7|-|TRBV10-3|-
TGTGCCATCAGAGAGACAGAGTACGAGCAGTACTTC
CAIRETEYEQYF
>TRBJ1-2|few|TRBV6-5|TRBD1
TGTGCCAGCAGTTCGACGACGCGTGGACGGGACAGCTTCTATGGCTACACCTTC
CASSSTTRGRDSFYGYTF
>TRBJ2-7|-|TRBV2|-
TGTGCCAGCAGTGAAGGGGCCTCGCAGTACTTC
CASSEGASQYF
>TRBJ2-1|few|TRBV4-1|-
TGCGCCAGCAGCCTAGACAGTTGGCAGTTCTTC
CASSLDSWQFF
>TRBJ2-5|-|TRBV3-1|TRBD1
TGTGCCAGCAGCCAAGTGGGACAGTACCAAGAGACCCAGTACTTC
CASSQVGQYQETQYF
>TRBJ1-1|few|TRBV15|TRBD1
TGTGCCACCAGCAGAGAAGATAAACCCGACAGGGTGAATACTGAAGCTTTCTTT
CATSREDKPDRVNTEAFF
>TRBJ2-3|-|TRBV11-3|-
TGTGCCAGCAGCTCGGGACTTATTGGTGATACGCAGTATTTT
CASSSGLIGDTQYF
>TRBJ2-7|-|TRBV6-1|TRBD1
TGTGCCAGCAGCCCCGGGACAGGGGTCGAGCAGTACTTC
CASSPGTGVEQYF
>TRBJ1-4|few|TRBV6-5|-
TGTGCCAGCAGTTCGGGACGGCGGAGCGAAAAACTGTTTTTT
CASSSGRRSEKLFF